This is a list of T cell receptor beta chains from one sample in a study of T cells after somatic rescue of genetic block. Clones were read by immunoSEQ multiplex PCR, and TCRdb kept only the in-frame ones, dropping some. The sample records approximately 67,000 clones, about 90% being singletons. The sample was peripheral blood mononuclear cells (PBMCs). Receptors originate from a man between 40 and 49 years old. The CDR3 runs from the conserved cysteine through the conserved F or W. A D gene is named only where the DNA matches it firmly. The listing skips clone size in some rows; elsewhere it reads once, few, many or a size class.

CDR3: CASRGGRPTDTQYF
DNA: TGTGCCAGCAGAGGCGGGAGACCCACAGATACGCAGTATTTT
J: TRBJ2-3
V: TRBV11-2
D: TRBD2
length: 14
size: NA

CDR3: CASSPPGQGYEQYF
DNA: TGTGCCAGCAGCCCGCCGGGACAGGGTTACGAGCAGTACTTC
J: TRBJ2-7
V: TRBV4-2
D: TRBD1
length: 14
size: NA

CDR3: CASRGTSGVQETQYF
DNA: TGTGCCAGCAGGGGGACTAGCGGGGTACAAGAGACCCAGTACTTC
J: TRBJ2-5
V: TRBV2
D: TRBD2
length: 15
size: NA

CDR3: CASSIQGYNEQFF
DNA: TGTGCCAGCAGCATCCAGGGCTACAATGAGCAGTTCTTC
J: TRBJ2-1
V: TRBV7-2
D: NA
length: 13
size: once

CDR3: CASSFRDIPSYEQYF
DNA: TGTGCCAGCAGCTTCCGGGACATACCCTCCTACGAGCAGTACTTC
J: TRBJ2-7
V: TRBV11-2
D: NA
length: 15
size: NA

CDR3: CASSTADTQYF
DNA: TGTGCCAGCAGCACGGCAGATACGCAGTATTTT
J: TRBJ2-3
V: TRBV7-9
D: NA
length: 11
size: NA

CDR3: CASSISGGNEKLFF
DNA: TGTGCCAGTAGTATCTCAGGGGGCAATGAAAAACTGTTTTTT
J: TRBJ1-4
V: TRBV19
D: TRBD1
length: 14
size: once

CDR3: CASSAQNVMFF
DNA: TGTGCCAGCAGTGCGCAGAACGTGATGTTCTTC
J: TRBJ2-1
V: TRBV6-1
D: NA
length: 11
size: NA

CDR3: CASNKHPWDTQYF
DNA: TGTGCCAGTAATAAACACCCTTGGGATACGCAGTATTTT
J: TRBJ2-3
V: TRBV19
D: NA
length: 13
size: NA

CDR3: CASSPTTQGGGYTF
DNA: TGTGCCAGCTCACCAACAACACAGGGCGGAGGCTACACCTTC
J: TRBJ1-2
V: TRBV18
D: NA
length: 14
size: once

CDR3: CASSLKDRGESPLHF
DNA: TGCGCCAGCAGCCTAAAAGACAGGGGTGAGTCACCCCTCCACTTT
J: TRBJ1-6
V: TRBV4-1
D: TRBD1
length: 15
size: NA

CDR3: CASSEGQQETQYF
DNA: TGTGCCAGCAGCGAGGGACAGCAAGAGACCCAGTACTTC
J: TRBJ2-5
V: TRBV2
D: TRBD1
length: 13
size: NA

CDR3: CASSRGFNTEAFF
DNA: TGTGCCAGCAGCAGGGGGTTTAACACTGAAGCTTTCTTT
J: TRBJ1-1
V: TRBV6-1
D: TRBD1
length: 13
size: once

CDR3: CASSLSSGAGNTIYF
DNA: TGTGCCAGCAGCCTTAGCAGCGGCGCTGGAAACACCATATATTTT
J: TRBJ1-3
V: TRBV11-2
D: NA
length: 15
size: NA

CDR3: CASSKQGTGELFF
DNA: TGTGCCAGCAGCAAACAGGGCACCGGGGAGCTGTTTTTT
J: TRBJ2-2
V: TRBV7-2
D: NA
length: 13
size: NA

CDR3: CASRTGGSDNEQFF
DNA: TGTGCCAGCAGGACAGGGGGCTCCGACAATGAGCAGTTCTTC
J: TRBJ2-1
V: TRBV6-1
D: TRBD1
length: 14
size: NA

CDR3: CASSQRTGTSGNYEQYF
DNA: TGCGCCAGCAGCCAACGTACCGGGACTAGCGGGAACTACGAGCAGTACTTC
J: TRBJ2-7
V: TRBV4-3
D: TRBD2
length: 17
size: once

CDR3: CAWIGQGDTDTQYF
DNA: TGTGCCTGGATTGGACAGGGAGACACAGATACGCAGTATTTT
J: TRBJ2-3
V: TRBV30
D: TRBD1
length: 14
size: NA

CDR3: CASRRTSGMVEQFF
DNA: TGTGCCAGCAGACGGACTAGCGGGATGGTTGAGCAGTTCTTC
J: TRBJ2-1
V: TRBV27
D: TRBD2
length: 14
size: NA

CDR3: CASSLRGNEQFF
DNA: TGTGCCAGCAGTTTGCGAGGCAATGAGCAGTTCTTC
J: TRBJ2-1
V: TRBV27
D: NA
length: 12
size: NA

CDR3: CASSWGASGSTGELFF
DNA: TGCGCCAGCAGCTGGGGGGCTAGCGGATCCACCGGGGAGCTGTTTTTT
J: TRBJ2-2
V: TRBV5-1
D: NA
length: 16
size: NA

CDR3: CASSEGRRGDTGELFF
DNA: TGTGCCAGCAGTGAAGGTCGGCGGGGGGACACCGGGGAGCTGTTTTTT
J: TRBJ2-2
V: TRBV2
D: TRBD2
length: 16
size: NA

CDR3: CASSGRDTGNTIYF
DNA: TGTGCCAGCTCAGGGCGGGATACTGGAAACACCATATATTTT
J: TRBJ1-3
V: TRBV18
D: NA
length: 14
size: NA

CDR3: CASTLTTPYEQYF
DNA: TGTGCCAGCACCCTTACAACCCCCTACGAGCAGTACTTC
J: TRBJ2-7
V: TRBV28
D: NA
length: 13
size: NA

CDR3: CASSIRGAYNEQFF
DNA: TGTGCCAGTAGTATCCGGGGCGCCTACAATGAGCAGTTCTTC
J: TRBJ2-1
V: TRBV19
D: NA
length: 14
size: NA

CDR3: CASSWDGVNTEAFF
DNA: TGCGCCAGCAGCTGGGACGGGGTTAACACTGAAGCTTTCTTT
J: TRBJ1-1
V: TRBV5-1
D: NA
length: 14
size: NA

CDR3: CASSHGQSYEQYF
DNA: TGTGCCAGCAGCCACGGACAGTCCTACGAGCAGTACTTC
J: TRBJ2-7
V: TRBV11-2
D: NA
length: 13
size: NA

CDR3: CASSTLRAVYEQYF
DNA: TGTGCCAGCAGTACACTGCGGGCAGTCTACGAGCAGTACTTC
J: TRBJ2-7
V: TRBV28
D: NA
length: 14
size: NA

CDR3: CASSYITDTQYF
DNA: TGTGCCAGCAGCTACATCACAGATACGCAGTATTTT
J: TRBJ2-3
V: TRBV7-2
D: NA
length: 12
size: NA

CDR3: CASSIGPGLTYYEQYF
DNA: TGTGCCAGTAGTATAGGTCCGGGACTAACATACTACGAGCAGTACTTC
J: TRBJ2-7
V: TRBV19
D: TRBD2
length: 16
size: NA

CDR3: CASSPWALLNTGELFF
DNA: TGCGCCAGCAGCCCCTGGGCTTTACTAAACACCGGGGAGCTGTTTTTT
J: TRBJ2-2
V: TRBV4-1
D: NA
length: 16
size: NA

CDR3: CATSAEANTIYF
DNA: TGTGCCACTTCCGCGGAGGCAAACACCATATATTTT
J: TRBJ1-3
V: TRBV2
D: NA
length: 12
size: NA

CDR3: CASSLGGFHSYNEQFF
DNA: TGTGCCAGCAGCCTAGGGGGCTTCCACTCCTACAATGAGCAGTTCTTC
J: TRBJ2-1
V: TRBV7-3
D: TRBD1
length: 16
size: NA

CDR3: CASSPQRASGVNEQFF
DNA: TGTGCCAGCTCACCACAGAGGGCTAGCGGGGTGAATGAGCAGTTCTTC
J: TRBJ2-1
V: TRBV18
D: TRBD2
length: 16
size: NA

CDR3: CASSSGQGTYNEQFF
DNA: TGTGCCAGCAGTTCCGGACAGGGGACTTACAATGAGCAGTTCTTC
J: TRBJ2-1
V: TRBV27
D: TRBD1
length: 15
size: few

CDR3: CASSASPFGTDTQYF
DNA: TGCGCCAGCAGTGCGAGCCCGTTCGGCACAGATACGCAGTATTTT
J: TRBJ2-3
V: TRBV10-1
D: NA
length: 15
size: NA

CDR3: CASSLEASTLAKNIQYF
DNA: TGTGCCAGCAGCTTAGAGGCTTCTACACTAGCCAAAAACATTCAGTACTTC
J: TRBJ2-4
V: TRBV11-2
D: NA
length: 17
size: NA

CDR3: CASSLVGLAGGPASDNEQFF
DNA: TGTGCCAGCAGCTTGGTTGGACTAGCGGGGGGGCCCGCGTCGGACAATGAGCAGTTCTTC
J: TRBJ2-1
V: TRBV5-4
D: TRBD2
length: 20
size: NA

CDR3: CASSFPSGGNTGELFF
DNA: TGTGCCAGCAGTTTTCCTAGCGGGGGGAACACCGGGGAGCTGTTTTTT
J: TRBJ2-2
V: TRBV7-3
D: TRBD2
length: 16
size: NA

CDR3: CSAEATSGGPNTGELFF
DNA: TGCAGCGCCGAGGCCACTAGCGGGGGCCCGAACACCGGGGAGCTGTTTTTT
J: TRBJ2-2
V: TRBV29-1
D: TRBD2
length: 17
size: NA

CDR3: CASTADSVGTGYEQYF
DNA: TGTGCCAGCACCGCGGACAGCGTTGGGACGGGTTACGAGCAGTACTTC
J: TRBJ2-7
V: TRBV5-4
D: NA
length: 16
size: NA

CDR3: CASSQGTTGELFF
DNA: TGTGCCAGCAGCCAGGGGACCACCGGGGAGCTGTTTTTT
J: TRBJ2-2
V: TRBV7-3
D: NA
length: 13
size: NA